One sample yielded the 5 T cell receptor beta chains listed below, sequenced in a study of blood T cells in healthy people across ages (dated by TCRdb to about 2015). Library prep was done by 5' RACE. Sequencing took place on an Illumina HiSeq 2500. A second PCR of 7 to 11 cycles was performed with a sample-barcoded 5' primer and a J-beta primer mix. The public reads were quality trimmed at Q25 with fastp and then assembled into clones with MiXCR by TCRdb, keeping productive beta chains. When rows share a CDR3 protein, they turn into one entry using the most common DNA and genes. This sample lists over 1,200,000 distinct CDR3 sequences; around 59% were detected once. The top ten clonotypes cover 6.7% of the sample. What was sequenced was blood. All receptors derive from a man younger than 30 in good health.

This clonotype occurred many times. The rearrangement uses TRBV20-1 and TRBJ2-1, with 10 bases identical to TRBD2. J gave up 9 bases and V 6 bases, and 14 bases lay outside the gene matches. The CDR3 extends over 15 amino acids. Germline V gene lookup returns CDR1 DFQATT and CDR2 SNEGSKA (reference sequence). Here the CDR3 reads CSAILAGLRGVEQFF. Written as DNA, the CDR3 is TGCAGTGCAATACTAGCGGGGCTAAGAGGAGTTGAGCAGTTCTTC.

The rearrangement links TRBV5-1 to TRBJ1-1, with D maybe TRBD1 (5 bases). In germline, CDR1 is SGHRS, CDR2 YFSETQ. The V gene lost 4 bases and the J gene lost 0 bases, with 13 bases spanning the gap. CDR3 size: 15 residues. CDR3 in amino acids: CASSPQDPLNTEAFF. Written as DNA, the CDR3 is TGCGCCAGCAGCCCACAGGACCCATTGAACACTGAAGCTTTCTTT.

The chain links TRBV7-9 to TRBJ2-7, with 10 bases aligning to TRBD2. Germline loops: CDR1 SEHNR, CDR2 FQNEAQ (reference sequence). The V gene end was trimmed by 1 base and the J gene end by 3 bases; junction bases not matched to a gene: 3. The CDR3 length is 15 residues. The CDR3 spells CASSLDTSGDYEQYF. The CDR3 DNA sequence: TGTGCCAGCAGCTTAGACACTAGCGGGGACTACGAGCAGTACTTC.

V is TRBV6-2 or TRBV6-3 and J is TRBJ2-2, with D perhaps TRBD2 (5 bases). CDR1 MNHEY and CDR2 SVGEGT come from the germline V gene. This CDR3 is built from 14 residues. Trimming took 2 bases from V and 7 from J, leaving 11 bases between them. CDR3 sequence: CASSYRIGGGELFF. In nucleotides, the CDR3 is TGTGCCAGCAGTTACCGGATCGGAGGCGGGGAGCTGTTTTTT.

The V gene is TRBV7-6, the J gene TRBJ2-5; 8 bases agree with TRBD1. The trim removed 5 bases at V and 4 bases at J, leaving 9 bases unmatched. CDR1 is SGHVS and CDR2 is FNYEAQ in the germline V gene. The CDR3 covers 15 residues. Written as DNA, the CDR3 is TGTGCCAGCAGCCCGACAGGGGTGGTAACAGAGACCCAGTACTTC. This gives the protein CASSPTGVVTETQYF. Full variable domain (remainder filled in from reference TRBV7-6 and TRBJ2-5): GAGVSQSPRYKVTKRGQDVALRCDPISGHVSLYWYRQALGQGPEFLTYFNYEAQQDKSGLPNDRFSAERPEGSISTLTIQRTEQRDSAMYRCASSPTGVVTETQYFGPGTRLLVL.